The TCR beta chain under discussion was sequenced for a study of naive and memory T cell subsets. Sorting gates: effector memory CD45RA-CD27-, EMRA CD45RA+CD27-. The beta constant-region primer was an equimolar mix of two oligonucleotides covering TRBC1 and TRBC2. Ligated cDNA was amplified by four rounds of PCR with nested alpha and beta constant-region primers and SP2. MiXCR was run by TCRdb on the UMI-ligation and nested PCR reads, yielding one entry per CDR3 protein. The table shows around 29,000 distinct CDR3 sequences, with 15% to 20% occurring only once. The germline V gene has CDR1 SGHTA and CDR2 FQGNSA. CDR3 length: 17 residues. Trimming removed 1 base from V and 0 bases from J; junction bases left unmatched: 6.

This TCR came from a human donor in good health. Sequencing input: effector memory CD4+ T cells from blood. Documented subset: effector memory, CD45RA- CD27-. This chain uses TRBV7-2 with TRBJ2-1; TRBD1 matches at 7 bases. DNA of the CDR3: TGTGCCAGCAGCTTAGGAAACAGGGGATACTCCTACAATGAGCAGTTCTTC. This codes for CASSLGNRGYSYNEQFF.